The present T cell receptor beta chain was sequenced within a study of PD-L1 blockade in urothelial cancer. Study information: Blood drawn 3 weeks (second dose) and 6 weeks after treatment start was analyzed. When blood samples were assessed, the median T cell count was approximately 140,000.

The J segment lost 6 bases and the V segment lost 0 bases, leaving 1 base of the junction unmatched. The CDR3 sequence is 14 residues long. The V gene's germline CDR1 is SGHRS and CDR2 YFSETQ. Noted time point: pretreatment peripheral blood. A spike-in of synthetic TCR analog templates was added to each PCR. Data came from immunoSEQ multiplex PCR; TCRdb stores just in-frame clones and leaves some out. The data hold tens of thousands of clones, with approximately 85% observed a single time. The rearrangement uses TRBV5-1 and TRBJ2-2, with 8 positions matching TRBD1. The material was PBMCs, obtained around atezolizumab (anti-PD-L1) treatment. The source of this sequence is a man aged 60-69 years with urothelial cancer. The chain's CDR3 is CASSLGQGSGELFF. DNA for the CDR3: TGCGCCAGCAGCTTGGGACAGGGGTCCGGGGAGCTGTTTTTT.